Each of the 17 T cell receptor beta chains below was sequenced from the same sample in a study of control samples from healthy donors and cancer patients. This table comes from immunoSEQ multiplex PCR, and its TCRdb copy is limited to in-frame clones, with some not included. In the table there are tens of thousands of clones, around nine tenths of which are singletons. Sample: PBMCs. All receptors derive from a woman aged 45-59 years with colorectal cancer.

The CDR3 protein is CASSLDALRGKGYTF. The CDR3 DNA reads as TGTGCCAGCAGCTTAGATGCCCTCAGGGGGAAAGGCTACACCTTC. The rearrangement uses TRBV7-9 and TRBJ1-2; 7 nucleotides agree with TRBD1. CDR3 length: 15 residues. Unmatched junction bases numbered 10, after V lost 1 base and J lost 8 bases. CDR1 is SEHNR, CDR2 FQNEAQ, per germline (reference sequence).

The CDR3 here is CASSQQGRTEAFF. The CDR3 DNA reads as TGTGCCAGTAGCCAACAGGGAAGAACTGAAGCTTTCTTT. The chain has TRBV19 and TRBJ1-1, with a tentative D call TRBD1 (6 bases). V was pared by 6 bases and J by 5 bases, with 13 bases between. The CDR3 covers 13 residues. Germline assignment: CDR1 LNHDA and CDR2 SQIVND (reference sequence).

A single count supports this clone. CDR3 residues: CASSPVGGGKKDTQYF. As DNA, the CDR3 is TGTGCCAGTAGTCCTGTGGGCGGGGGGAAGAAAGATACGCAGTATTTT. The chain recombines TRBV19 with TRBJ2-3, with 8 positions matching TRBD2. The germline V gene has CDR1 LNHDA and CDR2 SQIVND (reference sequence). The CDR3 has 16 amino acids. The ends lost 5 bases at V and 5 bases at J; junction bases unmatched: 12.

The chain is built from TRBV3-1 (or the pseudogene TRBV3-2) and TRBJ1-4; D not resolved. The CDR3 consists of 16 residues. V lost 1 base, J lost 4 bases, and 13 bases lay in between. CDR1 and CDR2 from the germline V gene are LGHDT and YNNKEL (reference sequence). The CDR3 bases are TGTGCCAGCAGCCAAGGTTCGGCAGGAAGTAATGAAAAACTGTTTTTT. Its protein product is CASSQGSAGSNEKLFF.

The gene calls are TRBV6-4 and TRBJ2-7, with a possible D match to TRBD2 (5 bases). Trimming took off 4 bases at V and 2 bases at J, with 6 bases between the two ends. Per germline, CDR1 MRHNA and CDR2 SNTAGT. The CDR3 contains 12 residues. The CDR3 bases are TGTGCCAGCAGTGGAGGGACCTACGAGCAGTACGTC. Amino acid sequence: CASSGGTYEQYV.

The chain recombines TRBV28 with TRBJ1-4; a weak D match, TRBD1 (5 bases). CDR3 length: 14 amino acids. Germline V CDR1 and CDR2: MDHEN, SYDVKM. Trimming shortened V by 7 bases and J by 7 bases, and 16 bases separated the two germline ends. This CDR3 reads CASKVGVVGEKLFF. The CDR3 DNA sequence: TGTGCCAGCAAGGTGGGGGTGGTAGGTGAAAAACTGTTTTTT.

The rearrangement links TRBV6-5 to TRBJ2-5; possibly TRBD1 for D (7 bases). V was trimmed by 6 bases and J by 4 bases, leaving 18 bases between them. The CDR3 covers 15 residues. Germline V gene lookup returns CDR1 MNHEY and CDR2 SVGAGI. This chain's CDR3 is CASSVMDRTIETQYF. The CDR3 DNA sequence: TGTGCCAGCAGCGTCATGGACAGGACTATAGAGACCCAGTACTTC.

This clone was counted between two and nine times. This chain links TRBV28 with TRBJ1-1; no reliable D call. The V gene's germline CDR1 is MDHEN and CDR2 SYDVKM. V lost 3 bases to trimming and J lost 0 bases, with 8 bases between them. The length of the CDR3 is 14 residues. This chain's CDR3 is CASSFYGMNTEAFF. CDR3 coding DNA: TGTGCCAGCAGTTTTTACGGTATGAACACTGAAGCTTTCTTT.

The chain uses TRBV10-2 and TRBJ2-1; 11 nucleotides match TRBD2. The CDR3 extends over 15 amino acids. The germline CDR1 and CDR2 sequences are WSHSY and SAAADI. Trimming cost V 4 bases and J 8 bases; bases outside gene matches: 7. CDR3 region: CASSGRLAGSHEQFF. In DNA form, the CDR3 reads TGCGCCAGCAGTGGCAGACTAGCGGGGTCGCATGAGCAGTTCTTC.

The V call is TRBV7-2, the J call TRBJ2-3; unclear D gene. The CDR3 is 13 amino acids. V was shortened by 1 base and J by 4 bases, with 6 bases between the two germline ends. The germline V gene encodes CDR1 SGHTA and CDR2 FQGNSA. CDR3 region: CASSLGGPDTQYF. CDR3 coding DNA: TGTGCCAGCAGCTTAGGGGGTCCAGATACGCAGTATTTT.

V is TRBV27 and J is TRBJ2-3; TRBD2 matches 10 bases. V lost 3 bases and J lost 7; bases outside the gene matches: 4. The length of the CDR3 is 14 residues. The germline CDR1 and CDR2 sequences are MNHEY and SMNVEV (reference sequence). The CDR3 coding sequence is TGTGCCAGCAGTTTCGGACTAGCGGTACATACGCAGTATTTT. It translates to CASSFGLAVHTQYF.

The chain recombines TRBV5-1 with TRBJ2-2; D gene ambiguous. Between the trimmed V and J ends, which lost 0 bases and 0 bases, there was a span of 12 bases. CDR3 length: 17 residues. CDR1 is SGHRS, CDR2 YFSETQ, per germline. This chain's CDR3 is CASSLVVLSTNTGELFF. In nucleotides, the CDR3 is TGCGCCAGCAGCTTGGTAGTCCTGTCCACGAACACCGGGGAGCTGTTTTTT.

The CDR3 is CASSRLAGANTGELFF. The CDR3 coding sequence is TGTGCCAGCAGCCGACTAGCGGGGGCGAACACCGGGGAGCTGTTTTTT. This chain connects TRBV3-1 (or the pseudogene TRBV3-2) to TRBJ2-2; TRBD2 matches 12 bases. Germline V gene data show CDR1 as LGHDT and CDR2 as YNNKEL (reference sequence). V shed 4 bases, J shed 0 bases, and the junction held 0 bases outside the gene matches. The CDR3 contains 16 residues.

The chain employs TRBV19 and TRBJ2-2, with 14 nucleotides matching TRBD2. The CDR3 is made up of 16 amino acids. The V gene's germline CDR1 is LNHDA and CDR2 SQIVND (reference sequence). After removal of 5 bases from V and 6 bases from J, the junction contained 5 bases not matched to a gene. The CDR3 here is CASSRLAGGPAGELFF. The CDR3 coding sequence is TGTGCCAGTAGTCGACTAGCGGGGGGGCCTGCCGGGGAGCTGTTTTTT.

The gene calls are TRBV18 and TRBJ1-5; TRBD1 might be the D (6 bases). The CDR3 is 16 residues long. Trimming took 3 bases from V and 1 from J, leaving 13 bases between them. Germline CDR1 KGHSH, CDR2 LQKENI. The CDR3: CASSPQWGLSNQPQHF. For the CDR3, the DNA is TGTGCCAGCTCACCTCAATGGGGGCTGAGCAATCAGCCCCAGCATTTT.

The chain couples TRBV2 to TRBJ1-1; D is ambiguous. Germline V gene sequence: CDR1 SNHLY, CDR2 FYNNEI. V was pared by 6 bases and J by 1 base, with 12 bases between. The CDR3 sequence is 14 residues long. CDR3: CASRSIGRNTEAFF. CDR3 DNA: TGTGCCAGCAGGAGCATAGGGAGGAACACTGAAGCTTTCTTT.

The chain uses TRBV10-1 and TRBJ2-5; 7 bases match TRBD1. The CDR3 extends over 14 amino acids. Germline-derived CDR1 and CDR2 are WNHNN and SYGVQD (reference sequence). V lost 0 bases to trimming and J lost 5 bases; unmatched junction nucleotides: 3. The CDR3 DNA follows: TGCGCCAGCAGTGAGTCAGGGGGCGTTGAGACCCAGTACTTC. Its protein is CASSESGGVETQYF.